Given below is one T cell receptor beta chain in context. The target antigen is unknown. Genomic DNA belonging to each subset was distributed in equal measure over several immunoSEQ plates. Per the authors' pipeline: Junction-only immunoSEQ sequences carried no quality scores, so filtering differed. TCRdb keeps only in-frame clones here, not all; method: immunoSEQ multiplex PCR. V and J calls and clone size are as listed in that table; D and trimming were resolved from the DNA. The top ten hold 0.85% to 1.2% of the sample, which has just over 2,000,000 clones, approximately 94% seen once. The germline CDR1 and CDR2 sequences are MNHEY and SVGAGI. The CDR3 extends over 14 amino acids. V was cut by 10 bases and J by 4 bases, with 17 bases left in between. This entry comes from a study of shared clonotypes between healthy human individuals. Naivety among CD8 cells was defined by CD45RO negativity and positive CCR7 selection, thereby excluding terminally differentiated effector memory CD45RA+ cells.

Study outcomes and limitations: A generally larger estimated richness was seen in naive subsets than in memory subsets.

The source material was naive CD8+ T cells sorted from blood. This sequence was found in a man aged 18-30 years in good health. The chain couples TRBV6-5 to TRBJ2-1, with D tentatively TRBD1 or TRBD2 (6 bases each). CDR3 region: CATGSGAPYNEQFF. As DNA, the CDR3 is TGTGCCACGGGTTCGGGGGCACCATACAATGAGCAGTTCTTC.